Here is one T cell receptor beta chain with its context. The antigen remains unidentified. From germline, CDR1 is MNHEY and CDR2 SVGAGI. The CDR3 covers 15 residues. The V end was cut by 0 bases, the J end by 5 bases, with 10 bases between. This sample stems from a study of cytomegalovirus exposure and HLA in healthy donors. Study-level findings and limits: Looking again later, the authors saw that most CMV-associated TCR beta chains seemed HLA-restricted. When analyzed later, the rates of TCR association showed variation by HLA locus, with DRB1 the most and HLA-C the fewest.

The PCR employed 60 Vbeta primers together with 13 Jbeta primers. This table comes from immunoSEQ multiplex PCR, and its TCRdb copy is limited to in-frame clones, with some not included. This sample has under 200,000 clones, with 68% found just once. This TCR was recovered from a woman aged 18-29 years in good health and CMV-seropositive. The V call is TRBV6-5, the J call TRBJ1-4; D is perhaps TRBD1 (6 bases). The sample was PBMCs. As DNA, the CDR3 is TGTGCCAGCAGTTACTCACGGCAGGGGAATGAAAAACTGTTTTTT. Translation: CASSYSRQGNEKLFF.